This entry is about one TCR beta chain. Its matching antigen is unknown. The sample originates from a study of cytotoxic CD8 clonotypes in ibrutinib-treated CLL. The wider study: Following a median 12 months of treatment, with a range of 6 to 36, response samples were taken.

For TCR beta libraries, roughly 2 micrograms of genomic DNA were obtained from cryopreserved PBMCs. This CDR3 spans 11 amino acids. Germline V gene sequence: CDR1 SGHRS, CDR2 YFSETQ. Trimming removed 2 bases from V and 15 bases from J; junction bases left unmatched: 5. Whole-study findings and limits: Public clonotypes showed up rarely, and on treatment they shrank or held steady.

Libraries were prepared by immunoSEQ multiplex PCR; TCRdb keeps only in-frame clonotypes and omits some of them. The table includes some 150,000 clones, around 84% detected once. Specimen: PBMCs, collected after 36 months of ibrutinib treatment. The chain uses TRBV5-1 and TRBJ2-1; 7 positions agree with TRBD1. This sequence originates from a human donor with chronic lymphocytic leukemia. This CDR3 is CASSFVGDRFF. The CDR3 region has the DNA TGCGCCAGCAGCTTCGTCGGGGACAGGTTCTTC.